This T cell receptor (beta chain) was sequenced during a study of human T cells and chemical hapten exposure. This clonotype was seen ten or more times. Germline CDR1 is SNHLY and CDR2 is FYNNEI. The CDR3 totals 10 residues. One entry per CDR3 protein results from TCRdb running MiXCR on the RACE reads. The sample includes 95,000 to 150,000 distinct CDR3 sequences, around 15% of them seen just once. Sample time point: patch test 1, 2 weeks after DPC sensitization. Described treatment: therapeutic diphenylcyclopropenone sensitization with weekly scalp DPC. This TCR came from a man in his late teens or twenties with alopecia areata. Some clones in this sample may be carry-over from other donors' samples. The starting material was whole blood, obtained in connection with sensitization to the hapten diphenylcyclopropenone (DPC). The chain couples TRBV2 to TRBJ1-1; unclear D gene. The CDR3 protein is CLVVNTEAFF. The CDR3 nucleotides read TGTTTAGTGGTGAACACTGAAGCTTTCTTT. Full variable domain (rest looked up from reference TRBV2 and TRBJ1-1): EPEVTQTPSHQVTQMGQEVILRCVPISNHLYFYWYRQILGQKVEFLVSFYNNEISEKSEIFDDQFSVERPDGSNFTLKIRSTKLEDSAMYFCLVVNTEAFFGQGTRLTVV.